This TCR beta chain was captured by sequencing in a study of blood T cells in healthy people across ages. Study-level findings and limits: Reliance upon unsorted PBMCs precluded definitive naive versus antigen-experienced comparison.

The authors ran a second PCR of roughly 7 to 11 cycles using a sample-barcoded 5' primer and a J-beta primer mix. Each cDNA was tagged by a template-switch adaptor containing 12 random nucleotides. TCRdb reanalysed the 5' RACE reads using MiXCR and keeps one entry per CDR3 protein. This table has 1.2 million to 1.5 million distinct CDR3 sequences, approximately 59% appearing once. Each donor was a healthy Caucasian individual from Russia, aged about 6 to 95. There are 14 residues in the CDR3. Germline V gene lookup returns CDR1 DFQATT and CDR2 SNEGSKA (reference sequence). The germline V and J ends were trimmed by 3 bases and 0 bases, with 12 bases remaining between them. Comment on this clonotype: No antigen is known for it.

This receptor was taken from a man aged 18 to 29 in good health. The chain couples TRBV20-1 to TRBJ2-7, with no clear D. Sequencing used blood. The CDR3 protein is CSASPTKLSYEQYF. The CDR3 nucleotides are TGCAGTGCTAGCCCGACAAAACTCTCCTACGAGCAGTACTTC.